This T cell receptor (beta chain) was found in a study of T cell changes during pregnancy in multiple sclerosis. The data were produced by immunoSEQ multiplex PCR, yet TCRdb's version contains in-frame clones alone and is incomplete. The sample includes about 62,000 clones, 92% of them seen just once. Sequenced here: peripheral blood, sampled in the second trimester of pregnancy. The sequence was collected from a female donor in good health, enrolled as a control in a pregnancy study.

The CDR3 nucleotides are TGTGCCAGCAGCGGGGCGGGGGGGTTCTACGAGCAGTACTTC. It yields the protein CASSGAGGFYEQYF. The chain uses TRBV7-2 and TRBJ2-7; 9 bases line up with TRBD2. The V and J ends lost 5 bases and 3 bases, in that order; junction bases with no gene match: 5. The CDR3 contains 14 residues. The germline V gene has CDR1 SGHTA and CDR2 FQGNSA.